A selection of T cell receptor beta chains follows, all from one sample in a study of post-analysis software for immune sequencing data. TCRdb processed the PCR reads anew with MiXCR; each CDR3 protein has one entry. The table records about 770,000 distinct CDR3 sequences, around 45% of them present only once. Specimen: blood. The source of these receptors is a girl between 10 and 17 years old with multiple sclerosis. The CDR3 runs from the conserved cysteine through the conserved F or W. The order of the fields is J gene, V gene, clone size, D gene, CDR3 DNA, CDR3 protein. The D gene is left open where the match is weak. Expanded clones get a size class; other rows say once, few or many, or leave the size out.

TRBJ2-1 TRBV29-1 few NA TGCAGCGTTGCCCAGAATCTTCCTTGGAATGAGCAGTTCTTC CSVAQNLPWNEQFF
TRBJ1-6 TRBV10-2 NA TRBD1 TGCGCCAGCAGTACAGGGGGCTTTTCACCCCTCCACTTT CASSTGGFSPLHF
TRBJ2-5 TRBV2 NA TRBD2 TGTGCCAGCAGGACTAGCGGGATCCAAGAGACCCAGTACTTC CASRTSGIQETQYF
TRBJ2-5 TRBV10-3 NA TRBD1 TGTGCCATCAGACCGGACAGGGACCAAGAGACCCAGTACTTC CAIRPDRDQETQYF
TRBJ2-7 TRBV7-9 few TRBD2 TGTGCCAGCAGCTTAGGAGTTGGGACTAGCGGGAGTTTGCACGAGCAGTACTTC CASSLGVGTSGSLHEQYF
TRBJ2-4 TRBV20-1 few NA TGCAGTGCTCTGAGCCTTAACATAGCCAAAAACATTCAGTACTTC CSALSLNIAKNIQYF
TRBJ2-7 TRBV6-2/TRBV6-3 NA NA TGTGCCAGCAGTAATTTGAATGAGCAGTACTTC CASSNLNEQYF
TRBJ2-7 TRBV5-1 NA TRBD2 TGCGCCAGCAGGTCCACACCCGGGACTAGCGGGAGGGCCTACGAGCAGTACTTC CASRSTPGTSGRAYEQYF
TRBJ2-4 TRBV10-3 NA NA TGTGCCATCAGTGAGTCTGCCGCCAAAAACATTCAGTACTTC CAISESAAKNIQYF
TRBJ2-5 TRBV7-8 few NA TGTGCCAGCAGCTTACCCCCAACGGAGACCCAGTACTTC CASSLPPTETQYF
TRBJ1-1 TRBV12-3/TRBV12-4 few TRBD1 TGTGCCAGCAGGCGGACAGGGGGCTGGACTGAAGCTTTCTTT CASRRTGGWTEAFF
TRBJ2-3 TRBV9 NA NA TGTGCCAGCAGCGCCACTGGAACCCCCACAGATACGCAGTATTTT CASSATGTPTDTQYF
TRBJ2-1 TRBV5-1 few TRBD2 TGCGCCAGCAGCGGGGGACTAGCGGGGGCCTACAATGAGCAGTTCTTC CASSGGLAGAYNEQFF
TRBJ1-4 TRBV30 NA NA TGTGCCTGGAGTGTATTCGGGACACCTAATGAAAAACTGTTTTTT CAWSVFGTPNEKLFF
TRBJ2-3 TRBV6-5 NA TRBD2 TGTGCCAGCAGTTTCGGACGGGGGACTAGCGGGAACACAGATACGCAGTATTTT CASSFGRGTSGNTDTQYF
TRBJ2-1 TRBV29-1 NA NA TGCAGCGTCGGGACCGCCGAGGAGCAGTTCTTC CSVGTAEEQFF